This passage covers 6 T cell receptor beta chains from one sample sequenced in a study of blood T cell repertoires in COVID-19. Produced via immunoSEQ multiplex PCR; TCRdb's table is partial and in-frame only. This sample has roughly 120,000 clones, with less than 75% found just once. The material sequenced was peripheral blood. These TCRs come from a human donor with acute or convalescent COVID-19. The donor label of this sample is uncertain.

V is TRBV6-6 and J is TRBJ2-7; TRBD1 aligns across 12 bases. Trimming cost V 5 bases and J 7 bases; bases outside gene matches: 12. The V gene's germline CDR1 is MNHNY and CDR2 SVGAGI (reference sequence). The CDR3 is 16 amino acids. The CDR3 sequence: CASSRGPGQGAAEQYV. CDR3 sequence (DNA): TGTGCCAGCAGTAGGGGACCGGGACAGGGGGCCGCTGAGCAGTACGTC.

On this clone itself: Mismatch with germline at one junction end may stem from a read error. The chain combines TRBV4-2 with TRBJ2-1; D remains ambiguous. Germline-derived CDR1 and CDR2 are LGHNA and YNFKEQ. The CDR3 has 12 amino acids. CDR3 in amino acids: CASSQDKPEQFF. The CDR3 DNA is TGTGCCAGCAGTCAAGATAAGCCAGAGCAGTTCTTC.

The chain joins TRBV19 to TRBJ1-2; 7 nucleotides line up with TRBD1. The germline gives CDR1 LNHDA, CDR2 SQIVND (reference sequence). This CDR3 is built from 15 residues. V gave up 7 bases and J gave up 3 bases; unmatched junction bases: 11. CDR3 sequence (DNA): TGTGCCAGTACCGAAGACAGGGCTGCTTACTATGGCTACACCTTC. Translated: CASTEDRAAYYGYTF. The full variable domain, completed using reference TRBV19 and TRBJ1-2, is DGGITQSPKYLFRKEGQNVTLSCEQNLNHDAMYWYRQDPGQGLRLIYYSQIVNDFQKGDIAEGYSVSREKKESFPLTVTSAQKNPTAFYLCASTEDRAAYYGYTFGSGTRLTVV.

V gene TRBV4-1 combines with J gene TRBJ1-5; D might be TRBD1 (6 bases). Germline-derived CDR1 and CDR2 are MGHRA and YSYEKL. V was pared by 0 bases and J by 9 bases, with 18 bases between. The CDR3 has 16 residues. The CDR3 reads CASSQDPPGASWPQHF. The DNA of the CDR3 is TGCGCCAGCAGCCAAGATCCCCCAGGGGCCTCTTGGCCCCAGCATTTT.

This clone was observed a handful of times. The V gene is TRBV30, the J gene TRBJ1-2; D is possibly TRBD1 (5 bases). The germline V gene has CDR1 GTSNPN and CDR2 SVGIG (reference sequence). The ends were cut back, 3 bases at V and 3 bases at J, with 14 bases in the middle. There are 14 residues in the CDR3. The CDR3 loop is CAWSVMRTYYGYTF. The CDR3 nucleotides read TGTGCCTGGAGCGTAATGCGGACATACTATGGCTACACCTTC.

This clone was observed many times. The gene calls are TRBV6-2 or TRBV6-3 and TRBJ1-6; 8 positions match TRBD1. Unmatched junction bases numbered 5, after V lost 2 bases and J lost 8 bases. Looked up from germline, CDR1 is MNHEY and CDR2 is SVGEGT. There are 15 residues in the CDR3. The CDR3, as DNA: TGTGCCAGCAGTTACACCGACAGGGGCGATTCACCCCTCCACTTT. Amino acids: CASSYTDRGDSPLHF.